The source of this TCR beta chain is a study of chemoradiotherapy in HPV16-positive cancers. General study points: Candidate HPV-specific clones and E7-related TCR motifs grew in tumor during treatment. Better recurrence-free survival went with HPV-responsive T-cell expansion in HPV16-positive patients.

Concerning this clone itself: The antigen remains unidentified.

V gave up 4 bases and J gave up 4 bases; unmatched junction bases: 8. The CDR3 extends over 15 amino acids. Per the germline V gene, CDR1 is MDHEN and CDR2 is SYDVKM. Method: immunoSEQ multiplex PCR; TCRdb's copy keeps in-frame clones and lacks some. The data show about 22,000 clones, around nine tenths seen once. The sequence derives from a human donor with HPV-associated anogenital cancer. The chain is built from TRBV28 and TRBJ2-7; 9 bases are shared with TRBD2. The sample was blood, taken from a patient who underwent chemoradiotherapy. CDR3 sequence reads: CASSSAAGGVYEQYF. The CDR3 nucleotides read TGTGCCAGCAGTTCTGCCGCGGGGGGGGTGTACGAGCAGTACTTC.